Below, 8 T cell receptor beta chains from the same sample are listed, as sequenced in a study of neurological immune-mediated disorders. TCRdb re-called the 5' RACE reads through MiXCR, storing one row per CDR3 protein. The table lists tens of thousands of distinct CDR3 sequences, 3% to 4% of them singletons. Material: PBMCs. All receptors derive from a man aged 35-49 years with multiple sclerosis.

The sample holds many counts of this clonotype. The J gene is TRBJ2-1, the V gene TRBV5-5; D unresolved. Germline CDR1 SGHKS, CDR2 YYEKEE (reference sequence). With 6 bases removed from V and 1 base from J, the gap between germline ends came to 23 bases. The CDR3 totals 18 residues. CDR3 loop: CASTTVVDLLISYNEQFF. The CDR3 coding sequence is TGTGCCAGCACCACGGTGGTAGATTTATTAATATCCTACAATGAGCAGTTCTTC.

Regarding this clonotype: A much larger clone differs from this one at a single base, so this may be a read error. This chain links TRBV20-1 with TRBJ1-5, with D unresolved. There are 14 residues in the CDR3. Germline V gene data show CDR1 as DFQATT and CDR2 as SNEGSKA (reference sequence). The CDR3 loop is CSASRMESNQPQNF. CDR3 coding DNA: TGCAGTGCTAGCAGGATGGAGAGCAATCAGCCCCAGAATTTT.

This clonotype has at least ten counts. V usage is TRBV3-1 and J usage is TRBJ2-6; either TRBD1 or TRBD2 may supply D (5 bases each). V was trimmed by 5 bases and J by 0 bases, leaving 11 bases between them. This CDR3 region has 16 residues. Germline assignment: CDR1 LGHDT and CDR2 YNNKEL (reference sequence). As DNA, the CDR3 is TGTGCCAGCAGCTCCGGGACCAACTCTGGGGCCAACGTCCTGACTTTC. Its protein product is CASSSGTNSGANVLTF. The full variable domain, in which reference TRBV3-1 and TRBJ2-6 provide the parts outside the CDR3, is DTAVSQTPKYLVTQMGNDKSIKCEQNLGHDTMYWYKQDSKKFLKIMFSYNNKELIINETVPNRFSPKSPDKAHLNLHINSLELGDSAVYFCASSSGTNSGANVLTFGAGSRLTVL.

This clonotype appeared many times. The chain couples TRBV10-3 to TRBJ2-7; 10 bases are shared with TRBD2. V dropped 3 bases and J dropped 2; count of bases not matched to a gene: 13. The CDR3 totals 18 residues. The germline V gene encodes CDR1 ENHRY and CDR2 SYGVKD. The CDR3 bases are TGTGCCATCAGTGACCCTACCGGGGTAGCGGGGGGAACCTACGAGCAGTACTTC. It codes for CAISDPTGVAGGTYEQYF.

This clonotype was detected a few times. The chain carries TRBV20-1 and TRBJ1-1; D uncertain. This CDR3 region has 12 residues. Looked up from germline, CDR1 is DFQATT and CDR2 is SNEGSKA (reference sequence). V lost 6 bases and J 2 bases, leaving 10 bases between the germline ends. The CDR3 loop is CSANTPNTEAFF. CDR3 DNA sequence: TGCAGTGCCAATACACCTAACACTGAAGCTTTCTTT.

This clonotype was observed many times. The V gene is TRBV18, the J gene TRBJ1-1; 8 bases line up with TRBD1. The CDR3 is made up of 16 amino acids. Germline assignment: CDR1 KGHSH and CDR2 LQKENI. V dropped 3 bases and J dropped 4; count of bases not matched to a gene: 10. Here the CDR3 DNA reads TGTGCCAGCTCACCGGGCAGGGGGCTCTTTAGCACTGAAGCTTTCTTT. Its translation: CASSPGRGLFSTEAFF.

This clonotype was counted at least ten times. The rearrangement uses TRBV5-1 and TRBJ2-4; D possibly matches TRBD1 or TRBD2 (5 bases each). V shed 3 bases and J shed 7 bases, with 20 bases lying between them. Germline V CDR1 and CDR2: SGHRS, YFSETQ. This CDR3 is built from 16 residues. Written as DNA, the CDR3 is TGCGCCAGCAGCTCGCCGGGACGGACAAAGGGGAACATTCAGTACTTC. Protein product: CASSSPGRTKGNIQYF.

This clonotype was detected many times. The chain joins TRBV5-1 to TRBJ2-1; tentative D call: TRBD1 (6 bases). CDR3 length equals 15 residues. Germline values: CDR1 SGHRS, CDR2 YFSETQ. V was clipped by 4 bases and J by 6 bases, with 17 bases between them. The CDR3 reads CASSPNTGSFNEQFF. The CDR3 bases are TGCGCCAGCAGCCCCAACACAGGGAGTTTCAATGAGCAGTTCTTC.